This TCR beta chain was found in a study of blood T cell repertoires in COVID-19. This clone was seen only a few times. The CDR3 is made up of 11 amino acids. The germline V and J ends were trimmed by 3 bases and 5 bases, with 7 bases remaining between them. Germline lookup yields CDR1 DFQATT and CDR2 SNEGSKA (reference sequence). Profiled with immunoSEQ multiplex PCR; TCRdb holds only in-frame clones, not every one. There are about 300,000 clones in the sample; 85% to 90% occur only once, and approximately 4.1% lies in the top ten. Participants spanned ages about 18 to 90 years and resided in 20 to 30 US areas.

The TCR sequence derives from a man aged 25 to 40 who had recovered from COVID-19. Specimen: PBMCs or T cells enriched from blood (not recorded which). V and J are TRBV20-1 and TRBJ1-2; unclear D gene. This chain's CDR3 is CSARHGYGYTF. The CDR3 DNA is TGCAGTGCTAGGCACGGGTATGGCTACACCTTC.